The table lists the clone carrying this T cell receptor (beta chain) with a count of one. Here immunoSEQ multiplex PCR was the method, and the copy in TCRdb shows in-frame clones only, minus some. The sample has 250,000 or so clones; 80% to 90% are singletons. The study assigned cohorts using participant-reported clinical history. Germline CDR1 and CDR2: ENHRY and SYGVKD. The CDR3 has 14 residues. V was clipped by 4 bases and J by 5 bases, with 15 bases between them. The data stem from a study of blood T cell repertoires in COVID-19. Study summary: COVID-19 samples collected from the United States, Italy and Spain covered acute and convalescent phases. T cells, B-cell-depleted T cells, or PBMCs provided the cDNA or gDNA that served as material.

This receptor was identified in a woman aged 45-60 years who had been exposed to COVID-19. This sequence joins TRBV10-3 and TRBJ2-7; possibly TRBD1 for D (6 bases). Sequenced: PBMCs or T cells enriched from blood (not recorded which). The CDR3 coding sequence is TGTGCCATCAGTGTGATAGGGGGTGTTGACGAGCAGTACTTC. Protein sequence: CAISVIGGVDEQYF.